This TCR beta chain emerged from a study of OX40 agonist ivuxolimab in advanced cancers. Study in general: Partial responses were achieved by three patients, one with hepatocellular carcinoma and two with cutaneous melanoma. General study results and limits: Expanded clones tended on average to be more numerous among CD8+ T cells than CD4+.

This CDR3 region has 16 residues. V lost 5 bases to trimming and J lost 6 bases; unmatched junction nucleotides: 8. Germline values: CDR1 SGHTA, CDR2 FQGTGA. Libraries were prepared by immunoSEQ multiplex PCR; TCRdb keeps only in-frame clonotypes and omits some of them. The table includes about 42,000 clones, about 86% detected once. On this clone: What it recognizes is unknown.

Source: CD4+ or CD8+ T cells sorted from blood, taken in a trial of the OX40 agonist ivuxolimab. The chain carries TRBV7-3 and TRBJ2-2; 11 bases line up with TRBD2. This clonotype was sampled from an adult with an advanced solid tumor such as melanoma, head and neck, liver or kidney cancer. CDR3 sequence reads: CASSPSGGYNAGELFF. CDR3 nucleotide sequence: TGTGCCAGCAGCCCTAGCGGGGGGTACAACGCCGGGGAGCTGTTTTTT.